This note documents a single TCR beta chain sequence. The antigen is unknown. This record comes from a study of T cells after yellow fever vaccination. About the research overall: Preparation of the low-cell-number fractions used SMART-Seq v4 Ultra Low Input. Findings of the study overall: Abundant clonotypes from the bulk population could get into FACS-sorted repertoires as contaminants. The booster response re-showed most primary clones: approximately 95% CD4, approximately 90% CD8.

The study made its TCR cDNA through 5'RACE template switching. That step introduced a universal primer site along with UMIs. In TCRdb, the 5' RACE reads were re-called with MiXCR into one record per CDR3 protein. The sample carries about 580,000 distinct CDR3 sequences, 17% recorded once. In germline, CDR1 is SGHAT, CDR2 FQNNGV. Losses at the gene ends were 2 bases for V and 4 bases for J; bases not matched to a gene: 7. The CDR3 length is 16 residues. Material: PBMCs, obtained around 5 days after the first yellow fever vaccination. The sequence came from a young man who received the YFV17D yellow fever vaccine. This chain joins TRBV11-2 and TRBJ2-1, with 8 bases aligning to TRBD1. The CDR3 DNA sequence: TGTGCCAGCAGCTTACAGGACAGGGCCACGTACAATGAGCAGTTCTTC. As protein: CASSLQDRATYNEQFF.